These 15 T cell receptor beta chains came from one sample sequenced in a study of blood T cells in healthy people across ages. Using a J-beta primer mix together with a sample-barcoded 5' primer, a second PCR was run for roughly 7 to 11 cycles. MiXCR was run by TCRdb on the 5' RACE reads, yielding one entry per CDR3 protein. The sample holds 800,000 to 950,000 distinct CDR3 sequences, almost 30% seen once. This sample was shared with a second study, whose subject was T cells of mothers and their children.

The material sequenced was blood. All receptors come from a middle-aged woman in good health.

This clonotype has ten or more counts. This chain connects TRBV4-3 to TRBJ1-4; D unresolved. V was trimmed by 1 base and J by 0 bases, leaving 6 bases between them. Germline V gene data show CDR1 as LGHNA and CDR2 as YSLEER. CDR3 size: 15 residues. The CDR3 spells CASSQGFATNEKLFF. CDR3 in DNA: TGCGCCAGCAGCCAAGGGTTTGCAACTAATGAAAAACTGTTTTTT.

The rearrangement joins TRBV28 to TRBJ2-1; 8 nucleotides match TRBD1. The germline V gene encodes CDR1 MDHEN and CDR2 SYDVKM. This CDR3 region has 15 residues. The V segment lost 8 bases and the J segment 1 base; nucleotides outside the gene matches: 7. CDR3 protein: CASRYYRGSYNEQFF. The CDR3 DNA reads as TGTGCCAGCCGATACTACAGGGGGTCCTACAATGAGCAGTTCTTC.

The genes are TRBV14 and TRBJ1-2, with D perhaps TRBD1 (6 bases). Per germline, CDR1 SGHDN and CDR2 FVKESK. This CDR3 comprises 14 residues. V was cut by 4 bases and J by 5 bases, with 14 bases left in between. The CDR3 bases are TGTGCCAGCAGCCCTCTGGACAGTCGTTATGGCTACACCTTC. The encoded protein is CASSPLDSRYGYTF.

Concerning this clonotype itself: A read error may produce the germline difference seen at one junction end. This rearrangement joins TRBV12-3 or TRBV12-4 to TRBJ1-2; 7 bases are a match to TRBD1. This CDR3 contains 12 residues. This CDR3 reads CAGRGQYYGYTF. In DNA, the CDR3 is TGTGCCGGCAGGGGACAGTACTATGGCTACACCTTC.

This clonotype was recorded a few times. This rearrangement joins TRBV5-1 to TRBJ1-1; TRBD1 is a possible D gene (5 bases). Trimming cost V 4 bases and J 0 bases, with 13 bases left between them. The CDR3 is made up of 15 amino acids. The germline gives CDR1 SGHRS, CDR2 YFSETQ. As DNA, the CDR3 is TGCGCCAGCAGCGGGACTGGTTTAATGAACACTGAAGCTTTCTTT. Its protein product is CASSGTGLMNTEAFF.

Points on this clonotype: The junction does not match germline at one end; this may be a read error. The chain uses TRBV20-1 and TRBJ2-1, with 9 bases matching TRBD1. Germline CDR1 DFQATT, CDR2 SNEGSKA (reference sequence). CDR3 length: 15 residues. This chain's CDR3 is CSARDGGTGNNEQFF. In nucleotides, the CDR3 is TGCAGCGCTAGAGATGGAGGGACAGGGAACAATGAGCAGTTCTTC.

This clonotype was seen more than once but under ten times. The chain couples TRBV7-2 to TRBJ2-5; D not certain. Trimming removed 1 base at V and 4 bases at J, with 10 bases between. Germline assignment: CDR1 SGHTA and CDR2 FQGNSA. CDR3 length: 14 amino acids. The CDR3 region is CASSLVNFVETQYF. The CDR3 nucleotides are TGTGCCAGCAGCTTAGTGAACTTCGTAGAGACCCAGTACTTC.

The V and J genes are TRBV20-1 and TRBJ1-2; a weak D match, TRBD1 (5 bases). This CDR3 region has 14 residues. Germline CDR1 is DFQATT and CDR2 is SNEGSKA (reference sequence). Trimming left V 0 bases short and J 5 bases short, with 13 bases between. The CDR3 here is CSAREVPGRYGYTF. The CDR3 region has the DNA TGCAGTGCTAGAGAAGTCCCGGGGCGATATGGCTACACCTTC.

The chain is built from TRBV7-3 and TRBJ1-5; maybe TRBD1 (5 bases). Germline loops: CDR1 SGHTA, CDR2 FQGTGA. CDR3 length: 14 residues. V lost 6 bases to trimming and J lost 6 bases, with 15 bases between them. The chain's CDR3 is CASRVGGSGQPQHF. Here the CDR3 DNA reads TGTGCCAGCAGAGTCGGGGGGTCCGGTCAGCCCCAGCATTTT. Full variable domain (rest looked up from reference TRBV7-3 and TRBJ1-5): GAGVSQTPSNKVTEKGKYVELRCDPISGHTALYWYRQSLGQGPEFLIYFQGTGAADDSGLPNDRFFAVRPEGSVSTLKIQRTERGDSAVYLCASRVGGSGQPQHFGDGTRLSIL.

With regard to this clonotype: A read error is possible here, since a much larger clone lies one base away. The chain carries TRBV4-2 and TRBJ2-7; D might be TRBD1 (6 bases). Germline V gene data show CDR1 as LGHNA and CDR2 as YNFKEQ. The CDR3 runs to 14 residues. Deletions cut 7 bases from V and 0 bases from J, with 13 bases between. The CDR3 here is CASNSDSASYEQYF. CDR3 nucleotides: TGTGCCAGCAACTCGGACAGCGCCTCCTACGAGCAGTACTTC.

The CDR3 loop is CATSDPPEGQGWTGELFF. In DNA, the CDR3 is TGTGCCACCAGTGATCCCCCCGAGGGACAGGGGTGGACCGGGGAGCTGTTTTTT. The chain employs TRBV24-1 and TRBJ2-2, with 10 nucleotides matching TRBD1. The CDR3 has 18 residues. Germline CDR1 and CDR2: KGHDR and SFDVKD. V shed 3 bases and J 5 bases; nucleotides not matched to a gene: 11.

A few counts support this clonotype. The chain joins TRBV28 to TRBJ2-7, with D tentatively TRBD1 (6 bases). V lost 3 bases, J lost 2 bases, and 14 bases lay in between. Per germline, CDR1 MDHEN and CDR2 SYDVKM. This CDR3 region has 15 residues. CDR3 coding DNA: TGTGCCAGCAGTTTCAGAGGGGGTCTGGCCTACGAGCAGTACTTC. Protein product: CASSFRGGLAYEQYF.

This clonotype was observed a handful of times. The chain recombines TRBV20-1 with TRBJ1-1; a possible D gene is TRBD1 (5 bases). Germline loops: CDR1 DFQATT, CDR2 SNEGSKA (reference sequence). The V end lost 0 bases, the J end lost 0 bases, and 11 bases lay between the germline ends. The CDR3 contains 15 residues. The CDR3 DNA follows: TGCAGTGCTAGAGAGGCAGGGACCATGAACACTGAAGCTTTCTTT. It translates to CSAREAGTMNTEAFF.

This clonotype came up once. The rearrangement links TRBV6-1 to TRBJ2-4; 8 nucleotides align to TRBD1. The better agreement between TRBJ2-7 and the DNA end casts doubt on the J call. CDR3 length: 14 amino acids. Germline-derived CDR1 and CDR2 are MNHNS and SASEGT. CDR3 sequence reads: CASSKTGVPSEQYF. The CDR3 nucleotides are TGTGCCAGCAGTAAGACAGGGGTCCCCTCCGAGCAGTACTTC.

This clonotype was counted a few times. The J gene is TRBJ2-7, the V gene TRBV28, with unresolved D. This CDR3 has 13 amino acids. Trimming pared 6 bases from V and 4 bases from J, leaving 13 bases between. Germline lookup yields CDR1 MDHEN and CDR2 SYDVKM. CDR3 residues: CASRPNQAYEQYF. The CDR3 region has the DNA TGTGCCAGCAGACCAAATCAGGCTTACGAGCAGTACTTC.